Each of the 26 T cell receptor beta chains below was sequenced from the same sample in a study of CD8 T cells in ankylosing spondylitis. Their cognate antigens are unknown. Study outcomes and limitations: A motif in TCR beta, a set of under 10 highly homologous variants, appeared characteristic of ankylosing spondylitis blood.

MiXCR was run by TCRdb on the 5' RACE reads, yielding one entry per CDR3 protein. The sample includes about 540,000 distinct CDR3 sequences, over 9.5% of them seen just once. The sequencing input was blood, either unsorted or a sorted T cell fraction (not recorded which). The receptors shown here come from a male donor with ankylosing spondylitis.

This clonotype was recorded only once. The DNA of the CDR3 is TGTGCCAGCAGCACCCCCAGCGCTAGTCCTGGAGAGACCCAGTACTTC. This gives the protein CASSTPSASPGETQYF. The chain is built from TRBV5-6 and TRBJ2-5; D is unclear. Germline-derived CDR1 and CDR2 are SGHDT and YYEEEE. The CDR3 covers 16 residues. The germline V and J ends were trimmed by 4 bases and 4 bases, with 20 bases remaining between them.

The chain uses TRBV6-1 and TRBJ2-5; D perhaps matches TRBD1 (6 bases). The length of the CDR3 is 14 residues. V was trimmed by 6 bases and J by 4 bases, leaving 15 bases between them. Germline CDR1 and CDR2: MNHNS and SASEGT. CDR3: CASRKTGQGETQYF. For the CDR3, the DNA is TGTGCCAGCAGGAAAACAGGGCAGGGAGAGACCCAGTACTTC.

This clonotype showed up many times. This chain links TRBV7-9 with TRBJ2-1; D possibly corresponds to TRBD2 (5 bases). Per germline, CDR1 SEHNR and CDR2 FQNEAQ (reference sequence). V was trimmed by 5 bases and J by 2 bases, leaving 13 bases between them. This CDR3 comprises 15 residues. CDR3 sequence reads: CASSATSATYNEQFF. In DNA, the CDR3 is TGTGCCAGCAGCGCTACTAGTGCCACCTACAATGAGCAGTTCTTC.

In this sample, this clonotype turned up a few times. The chain joins TRBV27 to TRBJ1-2; D gene ambiguous. CDR3 length: 15 amino acids. V lost 4 bases and J 4 bases, leaving 16 bases between the germline ends. Germline loops: CDR1 MNHEY, CDR2 SMNVEV (reference sequence). The CDR3 reads CASSSRFGSGYGYTF. The CDR3 DNA reads as TGTGCCAGCAGTTCGAGATTCGGGTCGGGCTATGGCTACACCTTC.

The chain recombines TRBV30 with TRBJ2-6, with D perhaps matching TRBD1 (5 bases). V shed 2 bases and J shed 2 bases, with 7 bases lying between them. The CDR3 runs 14 residues. Germline CDR1 GTSNPN, CDR2 SVGIG (reference sequence). The DNA of the CDR3 is TGTGCCTGGAGTAGGGGCGCTGGGGCCAACGTCCTGACTTTC. Its protein product is CAWSRGAGANVLTF. Full variable domain (outside the CDR3, taken from reference TRBV30 and TRBJ2-6): SQTIHQWPATLVQPVGSPLSLECTVEGTSNPNLYWYRQAAGRGLQLLFYSVGIGQISSEVPQNLSASRPQDRQFILSSKKLLLSDSGFYLCAWSRGAGANVLTFGAGSRLTVL.

J is TRBJ1-1 and V is TRBV4-2; a possible D gene is TRBD1 (5 bases). The CDR3 totals 15 residues. V dropped 1 base and J dropped 5 bases, with 14 bases sitting between them. The germline gives CDR1 LGHNA, CDR2 YNFKEQ. The CDR3 bases are TGTGCCAGCAGCCAAGGATTAAGGGGTCGTACTGAAGCTTTCTTT. It yields the protein CASSQGLRGRTEAFF.

The J gene is TRBJ1-5, the V gene TRBV14; possibly TRBD1 for D (5 bases). Trimming cost V 5 bases and J 7 bases, with 18 bases left between them. CDR1 and CDR2 from the germline V gene are SGHDN and FVKESK. This CDR3 contains 15 residues. CDR3 protein: CASSSGRGERQPQHF. The CDR3 DNA follows: TGTGCCAGCAGCTCAGGGCGGGGGGAAAGGCAGCCCCAGCATTTT.

This clonotype occurred many times. The genes are TRBV12-3 or TRBV12-4 and TRBJ2-1, with TRBD2 identical over 7 bases. V was clipped by 5 bases and J by 7 bases; unmatched bases: 11. The CDR3 runs to 15 residues. The CDR3 loop reads CASSPLRGGVNEQFF. The DNA for the CDR3 is TGTGCCAGCAGTCCCCTAAGGGGAGGGGTGAATGAGCAGTTCTTC.

The gene calls are TRBV24-1 and TRBJ2-5; 10 bases fit TRBD2. Per germline, CDR1 KGHDR and CDR2 SFDVKD. The CDR3 consists of 17 residues. V was clipped by 0 bases and J by 3 bases; unmatched bases: 6. CDR3 DNA sequence: TGTGCCACCAGTGATTTGTCCCTAGCGGGAGTGAAAGAGACCCAGTACTTC. This gives the protein CATSDLSLAGVKETQYF.

This clonotype was observed at least ten times. The chain employs TRBV7-9 and TRBJ1-4; a possible D gene is TRBD1 (5 bases). V lost 3 bases, J lost 7 bases, and 9 bases lay in between. CDR3 size: 13 residues. Germline-derived CDR1 and CDR2 are SEHNR and FQNEAQ (reference sequence). Here the CDR3 reads CASSFGGTEKLFF. The CDR3 DNA follows: TGTGCCAGCAGCTTTGGAGGGACTGAAAAACTGTTTTTT. Drawing the rest from reference TRBV7-9 and TRBJ1-4, the complete variable domain is DTGVSQNPRHKITKRGQNVTFRCDPISEHNRLYWYRQTLGQGPEFLTYFQNEAQLEKSRLLSDRFSAERPKGSFSTLEIQRTEQGDSAMYLCASSFGGTEKLFFGSGTQLSVL.

This clonotype was detected ten times or more. The V call is TRBV4-1, the J call TRBJ2-5, with D possibly being TRBD2 (6 bases). Germline CDR1 is MGHRA and CDR2 is YSYEKL. This CDR3 contains 15 residues. V shed 2 bases and J shed 9 bases, with 19 bases lying between them. CDR3 sequence reads: CASSQPQNEWGAQYF. The CDR3, as DNA: TGCGCCAGCAGCCAACCGCAGAATGAGTGGGGGGCCCAGTACTTC.

This clonotype was seen a handful of times. The chain recombines TRBV15 with TRBJ2-7; TRBD2 might be the D (5 bases). The V and J ends lost 3 bases and 7 bases respectively, with 16 bases between them. From germline, CDR1 is LNHNV and CDR2 YYDKDF (reference sequence). There are 14 residues in the CDR3. For the CDR3, the DNA is TGTGCCACCAGCAGCGAGGGCAGTCCTAGGGAGCAGTACTTC. As protein: CATSSEGSPREQYF. The whole variable domain, remainder taken from reference TRBV15 and TRBJ2-7, is DAMVIQNPRYQVTQFGKPVTLSCSQTLNHNVMYWYQQKSSQAPKLLFHYYDKDFNNEADTPDNFQSRRPNTSFCFLDIRSPGLGDTAMYLCATSSEGSPREQYFGPGTRLTVT.

The chain joins TRBV20-1 to TRBJ1-1; D might be TRBD1 (6 bases). There are 13 residues in the CDR3. The V and J ends lost 2 bases and 5 bases respectively, with 12 bases between them. Germline V CDR1 and CDR2: DFQATT, SNEGSKA (reference sequence). The CDR3 protein is CSARSEGGTEAFF. The CDR3 DNA is TGCAGTGCTAGAAGCGAAGGGGGGACTGAAGCTTTCTTT.

This clonotype was seen a handful of times. This rearrangement joins TRBV29-1 to TRBJ2-1; no clear D gene. CDR1 and CDR2 (germline): SQVTM, ANQGSEA. V was pared by 3 bases and J by 1 base, with 7 bases between. The CDR3 totals 13 residues. In DNA, the CDR3 is TGCAGCGTTGATGGGGAATCCTACAATGAGCAGTTCTTC. Protein product: CSVDGESYNEQFF.

This clonotype appeared a few times. This chain uses TRBV7-9 with TRBJ2-1, with a possible D match to TRBD2 (5 bases). V dropped 8 bases and J dropped 7 bases, with 15 bases sitting between them. In germline, CDR1 is SEHNR, CDR2 FQNEAQ (reference sequence). The CDR3 has 13 amino acids. CDR3 in DNA: TGTGCCAGCGAGGCTAGCCTGCGGAATGAGCAGTTCTTC. Residues: CASEASLRNEQFF.

Many counts were recorded for this clonotype. The DNA for the CDR3 is TGCAGTGCTAGAGACGATCCCGACCAGTACTTC. Amino acids: CSARDDPDQYF. The rearrangement uses TRBV20-1 and TRBJ2-5; D is unclear. The germline V gene has CDR1 DFQATT and CDR2 SNEGSKA (reference sequence). V lost 0 bases, J lost 10 bases, and 9 bases lay in between. This CDR3 has 11 residues.

This clonotype has more than one count but fewer than ten. V usage is TRBV29-1 and J usage is TRBJ1-1, with TRBD1 identical over 7 bases. CDR1 and CDR2 (germline): SQVTM, ANQGSEA. V trimming: 4 bases; J trimming: 3 bases; junction bases outside the gene matches: 5. This CDR3 comprises 13 residues. The CDR3 nucleotides are TGCAGCGTTGTAGGGGGCGGACACACTGAAGCTTTCTTT. It specifies CSVVGGGHTEAFF.

This clonotype was recorded a few times. CDR3 DNA sequence: TGTGCCACCAGTGCCCAAGGGACAGGGGTTCCCTTCGGCACAGATACGCAGTATTTT. This codes for CATSAQGTGVPFGTDTQYF. This chain links TRBV24-1 with TRBJ2-3, with 10 bases identical to TRBD1. Germline values: CDR1 KGHDR, CDR2 SFDVKD. The CDR3 has 19 amino acids. Germline trimming cut 5 bases from V and 1 base from J; bases unmatched to any gene: 14.

The chain couples TRBV7-8 to TRBJ2-5; no clear D gene. CDR1 is SGHVS and CDR2 is FQNEAQ in the germline V gene. The CDR3 consists of 14 residues. Between the trimmed V and J ends, which lost 1 base and 5 bases, there was a span of 11 bases. For the CDR3, the DNA is TGTGCCAGCAGCTTAGATGGCCGCTGGGAGACCCAGTACTTC. As protein: CASSLDGRWETQYF.

This clonotype was observed a handful of times. The gene calls are TRBV11-1 and TRBJ1-1; D uncertain. V was pared by 6 bases and J by 1 base, with 24 bases between. Germline V gene data show CDR1 as SGHAT and CDR2 as FQDESV (reference sequence). This CDR3 spans 18 amino acids. CDR3 in DNA: TGTGCCAGCAGACACGATCCGTCCCTGGGGTTTTCGAACACTGAAGCTTTCTTT. This encodes CASRHDPSLGFSNTEAFF.

The chain employs TRBV12-3 or TRBV12-4 and TRBJ1-5, with D perhaps matching TRBD1 (6 bases). The CDR3 covers 17 residues. Deletions cut 2 bases from V and 1 base from J, with 15 bases between. CDR3 residues: CASSLSGQISSNQPQHF. The CDR3 DNA follows: TGTGCCAGCAGTTTAAGCGGACAGATTTCAAGCAATCAGCCCCAGCATTTT.

The rearrangement links TRBV10-1 to TRBJ2-7, with a tentative D call TRBD1 (5 bases). The germline V and J ends were trimmed by 6 bases and 5 bases, with 17 bases remaining between them. CDR3 length equals 14 residues. CDR1 is WNHNN and CDR2 is SYGVQD in the germline V gene (reference sequence). CDR3 region: CASSLQDGVDEQYV. In DNA form, the CDR3 reads TGCGCCAGCAGCCTACAGGACGGCGTCGACGAGCAGTACGTC.

The V call is TRBV12-3 or TRBV12-4, the J call TRBJ2-1; 11 bases match TRBD2. V lost 8 bases, J lost 0 bases, and 12 bases stayed unmatched. The CDR3 spans 18 residues. The CDR3 protein is CASASAGTSGSSYNEQFF. CDR3 bases: TGTGCCAGCGCCTCCGCCGGGACTAGCGGAAGCTCCTACAATGAGCAGTTCTTC.

The chain combines TRBV7-2 with TRBJ1-2; D possibly corresponds to TRBD1 (6 bases). Trimming left V 6 bases short and J 4 bases short, with 15 bases between. Germline V CDR1 and CDR2: SGHTA, FQGNSA. The CDR3 is 14 amino acids. The CDR3 DNA reads as TGTGCCAGCAGTCCCAGGGGTTCGGGCTATGGCTACACCTTC. Amino acids: CASSPRGSGYGYTF.

V usage is TRBV5-1 and J usage is TRBJ2-2; no clear D gene. Trimming took 1 base from V and 9 from J, leaving 10 bases between them. Germline assignment: CDR1 SGHRS and CDR2 YFSETQ. The CDR3 loop spans 13 amino acids. CDR3 in DNA: TGCGCCAGCAGCTTGAGGGCGGACCGGGAGCTGTTTTTT. Residues: CASSLRADRELFF. The full variable domain, in which reference TRBV5-1 and TRBJ2-2 provide the parts outside the CDR3, is KAGVTQTPRYLIKTRGQQVTLSCSPISGHRSVSWYQQTPGQGLQFLFEYFSETQRNKGNFPGRFSGRQFSNSRSEMNVSTLELGDSALYLCASSLRADRELFFGEGSRLTVL.

CDR3 nucleotides: TGCGCCAGCAGTTCTAGCGGAACCTACAATGAGCAGTTCTTC. The encoded protein is CASSSSGTYNEQFF. The V gene is TRBV5-1, the J gene TRBJ2-1; 7 bases align to TRBD2. The CDR3 consists of 14 residues. Trimming cost V 5 bases and J 2 bases; bases outside gene matches: 4. CDR1 is SGHRS and CDR2 is YFSETQ in the germline V gene.